This TCR beta chain was sequenced in a study of blood T cell repertoires in COVID-19 (dated by TCRdb to 2020 to 2021). Regarding the research as a whole: Samples from collaborators originated in the United States, Italy and Spain and spanned both the acute and convalescent phases of COVID-19. The prospective study material was composed of cDNA or gDNA derived from T cells, B-cell-depleted T cells, or PBMCs. The dataset comprised deeply sampled blood TCRbeta repertoires from subjects exposed to, actively infected with, or recovered from COVID-19. The repertoires were released in a freely available public database intended as a resource for research on the immune response to SARS-CoV-2. The samples were drawn from two sources: the first 160 participants of the ongoing ImmuneRACE study, and fewer than 1,500 subjects contributed by 6 global collaborators. The sample metadata nearly always contained a de-identified subject ID, COVID-19 status, age in years and sex. Where available, HLA class I and class II types were obtained from metadata supplied by the sample provider rather than from assay-based typing. General study outcomes and caveats: Clinical and demographic metadata were provided uncurated, with the amount varying by source and participant.

This clone was picked up one time. No cognate antigen has been identified for it. No much larger clone exists at a distance of one base, and base qualities are not known. The collaborating institutions used their own protocols to collect whole blood in K2EDTA tubes. For TCRbeta analysis, collaborators shipped samples in one of three forms: frozen whole blood, isolated PBMCs, or DNA extracted from either of those sample types. TCRbeta CDR3 regions were amplified from genomic DNA by means of the immunoSEQ Assay, a bias-controlled multiplex PCR. On the authors' methods: Within the assay, amplification of reference gene primers was used to estimate how many nucleated cells each sample contained. To quantify the absolute abundance of each unique TCRbeta CDR3 rearrangement, sequence reads were collapsed and filtered. Productive Simpson clonality was computed per sample as the square root of Simpson's diversity index over productive rearrangements. Imported from immuneACCESS, the table was reduced by TCRdb to in-frame sequences with V and J called. These copies leave out some clones; in studies compared against another copy, an unresolved V gene accounts for under half, and the cause of the remainder is not known. That table gives V, J and clone size, and the DNA gave D and trimming. Within this sample are 300,000 to 450,000 clones, with approximately 86% of them counted one time only. About 3% of the sample goes to the ten largest clones.

Sequences LNHDA (CDR1) and SQIVND (CDR2) are obtained from the germline V gene (reference sequence). V drops 8 bases and J drops 0 bases, leaving 10 bases in between. Inclusive of the bounding cysteine and phenylalanine, the CDR3 is 13 residues long. Of the read, only the CDR3 DNA is kept; its 39 bases are in frame from base 1. The TCR was taken from a human donor in a cohort sampled during active COVID-19. Rearrangement joined TRBV19 to TRBJ1-1; the D gene is unclear. The material sequenced was peripheral blood. The nucleotide sequence is TGTGCCAGTCGGGAGAACATGAACACTGAAGCTTTCTTT. Translated, it gives CASRENMNTEAFF.